The clone carrying this T cell receptor beta chain was seen ten or more times. The antigen remains undetermined. The data derive from a study of T cell repertoires in cytomegalovirus infection. About the study: From public TCR beta signatures came an indication of both CMV infection and matching HLA type.

TCRdb analysed the reads with MiXCR anew, one entry per CDR3 protein. The table includes roughly 280,000 distinct CDR3 sequences, approximately 22% detected once. Study-wide results and caveats: The cumulative frequency of public TCR beta families identified carriers of CMV plus the relevant HLA.

The material sequenced was cultured PBMCs, taken from culture after CMV antigen stimulation. This clonotype originated in a human donor in good health (CMV status not recorded). Some clones in this sample may be carry-over from other donors' samples.

CDR3 loop: CASSLAGGTSGTLEQYF. The CDR3, as DNA: TGTGCCAGCAGCTTAGCGGGGGGGACTAGCGGGACCCTCGAGCAGTACTTC. The rearrangement links TRBV7-8 to TRBJ2-7; 13 bases line up with TRBD2. The germline V gene encodes CDR1 SGHVS and CDR2 FQNEAQ. V dropped 0 bases and J dropped 6; count of bases not matched to a gene: 8. The CDR3 has 17 amino acids.